Below are 6 T cell receptor beta chains sequenced from a single sample in a study of blood T cell repertoires in COVID-19. The protocol was immunoSEQ multiplex PCR, while the TCRdb copy is restricted to in-frame clones and leaves out a portion. The sample lists roughly 190,000 clones, 94% occurring once. The sequenced sample consisted of peripheral blood. All receptors come from a man aged 25-40 years with COVID-19, enrolled during active disease.

The V gene is TRBV7-3, the J gene TRBJ1-1; 10 bases are shared with TRBD1. After removal of 4 bases from V and 1 base from J, the junction contained 6 bases not matched to a gene. The germline gives CDR1 SGHTA, CDR2 FQGTGA. The CDR3 consists of 16 residues. CDR3 in amino acids: CASSSGQGGKNTEAFF. Written as DNA, the CDR3 is TGTGCCAGCAGCTCCGGACAGGGGGGCAAGAACACTGAAGCTTTCTTT.

The CDR3 sequence: CASSLSQGSSGNTIYF. The CDR3, as DNA: TGCGCCAGCAGCCTGTCGCAGGGATCTTCTGGAAACACCATATATTTT. The chain employs TRBV5-1 and TRBJ1-3; D may be TRBD1 (5 bases). V lost 4 bases and J 1 base, leaving 15 bases between the germline ends. The CDR3 contains 16 residues. Germline CDR1 reads SGHRS; CDR2 reads YFSETQ.

The chain joins TRBV6-5 to TRBJ1-2; unclear D gene. Between the trimmed V and J ends, which lost 4 bases and 4 bases, there was a span of 10 bases. In germline, CDR1 is MNHEY, CDR2 SVGAGI. The CDR3 totals 13 residues. This CDR3 reads CASSFKNSYGYTF. In DNA form, the CDR3 reads TGTGCCAGCAGTTTCAAAAACTCCTATGGCTACACCTTC.

This sequence joins TRBV9 and TRBJ1-3; D is undetermined. There are 12 residues in the CDR3. The V and J ends lost 1 base and 3 bases respectively, with 2 bases between them. Per germline, CDR1 SGDLS and CDR2 YYNGEE. The CDR3 sequence: CASSVYGNTIYF. The CDR3 nucleotides read TGTGCCAGCAGCGTATATGGAAACACCATATATTTT.

V is TRBV3-1 (or the pseudogene TRBV3-2) and J is TRBJ2-5; TRBD1 matches 7 bases. Germline V gene sequence: CDR1 LGHDT, CDR2 YNNKEL (reference sequence). This CDR3 is 15 amino acids long. The V segment lost 0 bases and the J segment 2 bases; nucleotides outside the gene matches: 3. The CDR3 reads CASSQDSGGQETQYF. The DNA of the CDR3 is TGTGCCAGCAGCCAAGATTCAGGGGGTCAAGAGACCCAGTACTTC.

The V gene is TRBV9, the J gene TRBJ2-1, with D possibly matching TRBD2 (6 bases). The V gene lost 3 bases and the J gene lost 0 bases, with 13 bases spanning the gap. Germline V gene data show CDR1 as SGDLS and CDR2 as YYNGEE. The length of the CDR3 is 16 residues. CDR3 residues: CASSGGGSHSYNEQFF. CDR3 nucleotides: TGTGCCAGCAGCGGGGGAGGATCACACTCCTACAATGAGCAGTTCTTC.